This is a list of T cell receptor beta chains from one sample in a study of T cell responses to AZD1222 COVID-19 vaccine. Method: immunoSEQ multiplex PCR; TCRdb's copy keeps in-frame clones and lacks some. This table has some 150,000 clones, about 90% appearing once. Sequences were derived from peripheral blood, sampled on day 0 of AZD1222 vaccination. These receptors were obtained from an adult in good health. The CDR3 runs from the conserved cysteine through the conserved F or W. D genes are given only for firm matches. The size field is filled for only some rows; it gives once, few, many or a size class.

v_call	clone_size	cdr3_length	j_call	d_call	cdr3_aa	cdr3_nt
TRBV2	.	13	TRBJ1-5	.	CASMGYGNQPQHF	TGTGCCAGCATGGGCTATGGCAATCAGCCCCAGCATTTT
TRBV4-3	.	15	TRBJ1-5	.	CASSQAAGSNQPQHF	TGCGCCAGCAGCCAAGCGGCAGGGAGCAATCAGCCCCAGCATTTT
TRBV5-1	.	15	TRBJ2-2	TRBD1	CASSFRTGGTGELFF	TGCGCCAGCAGCTTTCGGACAGGGGGCACCGGGGAGCTGTTTTTT
TRBV20-1	.	11	TRBJ2-3	.	CSGPQVDTQYF	TGCAGTGGGCCCCAGGTAGATACGCAGTATTTT
TRBV28	.	15	TRBJ2-7	TRBD1	CASSLEGQGYHEQYF	TGTGCCAGCAGTTTGGAGGGACAGGGGTACCACGAGCAGTACTTC
TRBV19	.	12	TRBJ2-3	.	CASNDGPDTQYF	TGTGCCAGTAATGACGGTCCAGATACGCAGTATTTT
TRBV28	.	16	TRBJ1-4	.	CASSRLPGTENEKLFF	TGTGCCAGCAGCCGCCTACCCGGGACGGAAAATGAAAAACTGTTTTTT
TRBV19	.	20	TRBJ2-2	TRBD1	CASSARDRGNYITNTGELFF	TGTGCCAGTAGTGCCCGGGACAGGGGGAACTACATTACGAACACCGGGGAGCTGTTTTTT
TRBV7-2	few	13	TRBJ2-5	TRBD1	CASSTDRAETQYF	TGTGCCAGCAGCACGGACAGGGCAGAGACCCAGTACTTC
TRBV5-4	.	14	TRBJ1-2	TRBD1	CASSEGQLNYGYTF	TGTGCCAGCAGCGAGGGACAGCTTAACTATGGCTACACCTTC
TRBV29-1	.	13	TRBJ2-7	.	CSVNTGNSYEQYF	TGCAGCGTTAACACAGGGAACTCCTACGAGCAGTACTTC
TRBV9	.	16	TRBJ2-2	TRBD2	CASSVFPSGGTGELFF	TGTGCCAGCAGCGTATTCCCTAGCGGGGGCACCGGGGAGCTGTTTTTT
TRBV25-1	.	13	TRBJ1-4	.	CASSGRANEKLFF	TGTGCCAGCAGTGGCAGGGCTAATGAAAAACTGTTTTTT
TRBV29-1	.	12	TRBJ1-2	.	CSVGRSAYGYTF	TGCAGCGTAGGAAGGTCAGCCTATGGCTACACCTTC
TRBV7-2	few	17	TRBJ1-4	TRBD1	CASSSLHRGRVNEKLFF	TGTGCCAGCAGCTCCCTCCACAGGGGGCGGGTGAATGAAAAACTGTTTTTT
TRBV6-6	.	16	TRBJ1-2	.	CASSYSPGWEGYGYTF	TGTGCCAGCAGTTACTCGCCAGGGTGGGAGGGCTATGGCTACACCTTC
TRBV5-1	.	13	TRBJ1-2	.	CASSLLQNYGYTF	TGCGCCAGCAGCTTGCTACAGAACTATGGCTACACCTTC
TRBV7-2	few	17	TRBJ2-5	TRBD1	CASSLVPGQGTVETQYF	TGTGCCAGCAGCTTAGTTCCGGGACAGGGAACGGTAGAGACCCAGTACTTC
TRBV5-5	.	15	TRBJ1-2	TRBD1	CASSGRQGNNYGYTF	TGTGCCAGCAGCGGGAGACAGGGAAATAACTATGGCTACACCTTC
TRBV5-1	.	16	TRBJ1-4	.	CASSSGEWAINEKLFF	TGCGCCAGCAGCTCGGGAGAGTGGGCCATTAATGAAAAACTGTTTTTT